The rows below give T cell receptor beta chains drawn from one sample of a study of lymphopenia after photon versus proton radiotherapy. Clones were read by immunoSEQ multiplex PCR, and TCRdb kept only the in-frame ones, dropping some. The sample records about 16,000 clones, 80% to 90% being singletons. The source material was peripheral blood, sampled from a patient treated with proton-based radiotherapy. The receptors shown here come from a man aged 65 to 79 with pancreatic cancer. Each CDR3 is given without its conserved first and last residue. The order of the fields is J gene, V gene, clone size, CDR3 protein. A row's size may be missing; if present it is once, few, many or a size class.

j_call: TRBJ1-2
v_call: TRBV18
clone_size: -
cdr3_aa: ASSPPGVYGYT

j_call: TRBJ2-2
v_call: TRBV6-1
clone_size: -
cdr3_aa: ASSTRDLNTGELF

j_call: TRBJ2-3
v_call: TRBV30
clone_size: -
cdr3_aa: ATSFREDTQY

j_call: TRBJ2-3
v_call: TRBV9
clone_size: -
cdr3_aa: ASSVLNRGGRDTQY

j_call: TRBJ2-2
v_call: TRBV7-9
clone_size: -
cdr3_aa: ASSPPTGDVDTGELF

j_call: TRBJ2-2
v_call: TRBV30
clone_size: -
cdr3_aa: AWSVQRGLNTGELF

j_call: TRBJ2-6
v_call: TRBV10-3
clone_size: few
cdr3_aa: AISESWRAGANVLT

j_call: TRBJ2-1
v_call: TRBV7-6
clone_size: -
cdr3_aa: ASSRGLAGVSEQF

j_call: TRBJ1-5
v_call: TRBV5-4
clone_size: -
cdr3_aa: ASSLGTNQPQH

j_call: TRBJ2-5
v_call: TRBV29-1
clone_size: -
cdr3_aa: SVVLLWTGWRETQY

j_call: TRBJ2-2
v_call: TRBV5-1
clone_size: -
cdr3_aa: ASSPDRPPLGTGELF

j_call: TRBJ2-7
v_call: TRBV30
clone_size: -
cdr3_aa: AWSLPVWGRNEQY

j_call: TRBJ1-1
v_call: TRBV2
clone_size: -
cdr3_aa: ATKTRTGRNTEAF

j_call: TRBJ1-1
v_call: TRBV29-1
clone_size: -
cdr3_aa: SVGGGAGENTEAF

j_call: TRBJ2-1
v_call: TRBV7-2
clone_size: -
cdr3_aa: ASSWGLAGGEQF

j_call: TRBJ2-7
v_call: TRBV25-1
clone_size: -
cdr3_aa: ASSPTGGASEQY

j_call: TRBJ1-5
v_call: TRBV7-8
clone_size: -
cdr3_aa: ASSLTGTDNQPQH

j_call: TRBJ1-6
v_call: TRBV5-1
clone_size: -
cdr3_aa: ASSQDAGGGSPLH

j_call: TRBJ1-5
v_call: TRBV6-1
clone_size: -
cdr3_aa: ASSMDRDQPQH

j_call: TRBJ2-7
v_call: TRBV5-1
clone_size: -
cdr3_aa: ASSSTGRGEQY

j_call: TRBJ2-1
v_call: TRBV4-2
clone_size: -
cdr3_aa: ASSLIQGKANEQF

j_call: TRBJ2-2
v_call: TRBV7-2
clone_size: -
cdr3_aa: ASSLRDRFTGELF

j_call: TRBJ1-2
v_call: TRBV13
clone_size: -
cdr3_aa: ASSQTGTAHYGYT

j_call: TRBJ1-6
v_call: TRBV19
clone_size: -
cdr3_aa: ASSTGDRGNSPLH

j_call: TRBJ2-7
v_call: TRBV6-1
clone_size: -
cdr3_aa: ASSWGYEQY

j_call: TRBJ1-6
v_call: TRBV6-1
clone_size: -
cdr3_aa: ASGSDRLNSPLH

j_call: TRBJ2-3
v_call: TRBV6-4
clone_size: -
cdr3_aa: ASSAEGGTDTQY

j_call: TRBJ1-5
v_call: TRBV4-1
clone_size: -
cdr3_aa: ASSPKQDWSNQPQH

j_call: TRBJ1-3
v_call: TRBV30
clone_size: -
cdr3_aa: AWRTGASGNTIY

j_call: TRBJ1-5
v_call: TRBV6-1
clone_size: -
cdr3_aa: ASSDRGAAGQPQH

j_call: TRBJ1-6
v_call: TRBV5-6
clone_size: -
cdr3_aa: ASSLRGQVVNSPLH

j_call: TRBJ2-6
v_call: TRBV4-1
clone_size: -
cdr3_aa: ASSQVSVGGANVLT

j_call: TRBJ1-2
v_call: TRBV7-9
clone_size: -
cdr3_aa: ASSFRQGGYT

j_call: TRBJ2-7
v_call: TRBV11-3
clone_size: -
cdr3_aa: ASSSGGSEQY

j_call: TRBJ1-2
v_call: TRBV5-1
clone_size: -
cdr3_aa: ASRGEGATSNYGYT

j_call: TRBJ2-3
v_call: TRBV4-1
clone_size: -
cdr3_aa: ASSQDWGLAADTQY

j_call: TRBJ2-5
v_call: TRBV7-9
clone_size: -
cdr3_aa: ASSLWRTEVETQY

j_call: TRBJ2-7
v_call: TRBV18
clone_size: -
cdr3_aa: ASSPRGQGAYEQY

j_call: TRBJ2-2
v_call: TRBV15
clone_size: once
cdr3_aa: ATSRAPGQNTGELF

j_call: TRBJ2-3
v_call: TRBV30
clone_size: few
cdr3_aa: AWSAQDRAVWENTQY

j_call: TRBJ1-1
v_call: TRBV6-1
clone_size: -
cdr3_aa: ASSPRGPTEAF

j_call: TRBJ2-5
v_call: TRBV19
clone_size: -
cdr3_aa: ASSIFLEKETQY

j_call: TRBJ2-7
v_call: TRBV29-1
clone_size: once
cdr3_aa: SVAGDTYEQY

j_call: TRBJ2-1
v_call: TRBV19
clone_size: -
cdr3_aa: ASSTPDRYNEQF

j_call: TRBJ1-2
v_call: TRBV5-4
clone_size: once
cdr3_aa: ASSLGSYGYT

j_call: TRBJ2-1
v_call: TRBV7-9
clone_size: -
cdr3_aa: ASSPTGMMNEQF

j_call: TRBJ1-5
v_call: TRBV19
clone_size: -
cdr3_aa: ASSTAAYQPQH

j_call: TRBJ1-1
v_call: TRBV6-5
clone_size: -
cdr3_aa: ASRATVVGTEAF

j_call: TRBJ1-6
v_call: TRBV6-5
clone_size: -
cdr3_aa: ASSPYRGRNSPLH

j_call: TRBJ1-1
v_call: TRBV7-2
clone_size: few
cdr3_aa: ASSLDRALNTEAF

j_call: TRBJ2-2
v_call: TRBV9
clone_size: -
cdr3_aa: ASSIRESGAGELF

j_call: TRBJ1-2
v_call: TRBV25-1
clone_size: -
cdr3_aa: ASSELGQSNYGYT